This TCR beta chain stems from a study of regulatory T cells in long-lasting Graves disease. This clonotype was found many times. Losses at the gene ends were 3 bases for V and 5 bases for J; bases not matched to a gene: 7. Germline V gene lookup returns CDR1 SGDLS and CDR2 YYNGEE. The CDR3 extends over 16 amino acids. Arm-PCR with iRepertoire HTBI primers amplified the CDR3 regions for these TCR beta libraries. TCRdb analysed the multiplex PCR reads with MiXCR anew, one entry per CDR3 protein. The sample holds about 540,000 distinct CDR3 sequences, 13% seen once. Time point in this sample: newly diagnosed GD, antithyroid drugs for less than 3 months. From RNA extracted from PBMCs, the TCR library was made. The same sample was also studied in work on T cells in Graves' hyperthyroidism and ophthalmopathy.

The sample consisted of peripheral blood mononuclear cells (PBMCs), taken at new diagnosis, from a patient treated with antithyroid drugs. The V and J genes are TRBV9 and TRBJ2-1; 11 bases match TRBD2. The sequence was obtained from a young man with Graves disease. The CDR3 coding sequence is TGTGCCAGCAGCGCCTCCGGGACTAGCGGTAACAATGAGCAGTTCTTC. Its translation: CASSASGTSGNNEQFF. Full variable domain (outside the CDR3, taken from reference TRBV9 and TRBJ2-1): DSGVTQTPKHLITATGQRVTLRCSPRSGDLSVYWYQQSLDQGLQFLIQYYNGEERAKGNILERFSAQQFPDLHSELNLSSLELGDSALYFCASSASGTSGNNEQFFGPGTRLTVL.